The clone carrying this T cell receptor beta chain was detected a few times. Antigen: not known. The CDR3 is 13 residues long. Losses at the gene ends were 5 bases for V and 7 bases for J; bases not matched to a gene: 6. Germline CDR1 SGHAT, CDR2 FQNNGV. This record belongs to a study of metastatic and nonmetastatic thyroid tumors. Study context: Blood and tumor or nodule tissue repertoires from malignant and benign thyroid patients were compared.

TCRdb re-clonotyped the PCR reads via MiXCR. The sample yields about 23,000 clones, roughly a quarter seen once. Patients underwent thyroid surgery, and none had received any treatment before it. Broader study findings: It was reported that TCR beta diversity was significantly higher in malignant thyroid tumors than benign nodules, in blood and tumor.

The chain joins TRBV11-2 to TRBJ2-7; TRBD1 matches at 9 bases. Sequenced material: tumor tissue. The receptor was isolated from a female donor with papillary thyroid cancer or a benign thyroid nodule (not recorded which). Some clones in this sample may be carry-over from other donors' samples. The CDR3 DNA is TGTGCCAGCAGCCAAGGGACAGGGCAGGAGCAGTACTTC. It translates to CASSQGTGQEQYF. Supplemented by reference TRBV11-2 and TRBJ2-7, the full variable domain reads EAGVAQSPRYKIIEKRQSVAFWCNPISGHATLYWYQQILGQGPKLLIQFQNNGVVDDSQLPKDRFSAERLKGVDSTLKIQPAKLEDSAVYLCASSQGTGQEQYFGPGTRLTVT.